Reported below is one TCR beta chain. Its antigen remains unidentified. CDR1 and CDR2 (germline): MNHEY, SVGAGI. The germline V and J ends were trimmed by 2 bases and 8 bases, with 18 bases remaining between them. This CDR3 is built from 15 residues. Nominally healthy donors were sampled, though unrecorded immune exposures were likely. The data were obtained in a study of cytomegalovirus exposure and HLA in healthy donors. Study findings and constraints: Versus the approximately 700-donor mean, an Asian-associated ancestry cluster reportedly showed fewer N-insertions in a later analysis. Rare sequences made up most TCRs, while some public TCRs were found in many donors. HLA allele associations emerged for 16,951 TCR beta sequences in a later analysis, at 0.05 false discovery rate.

PCR employed 60 Vbeta and 13 Jbeta primers. Method: immunoSEQ multiplex PCR; TCRdb's copy keeps in-frame clones and lacks some. This table holds under 130,000 clones, 65% to 80% found once. This TCR derives from a male donor in good health and CMV-seronegative. What was sequenced was PBMCs. This rearrangement joins TRBV6-5 to TRBJ1-2; D may be TRBD1 (6 bases). The DNA for the CDR3 is TGTGCCAGCAGTTACCGAGGGGGTACAGGTGGAGGCTACACCTTC. The encoded protein is CASSYRGGTGGGYTF.